The clone carrying this T cell receptor beta chain was counted a few times. The antigen remains undetermined. The sample comes from a study of human T cells and chemical hapten exposure. Study information: Largely, small differences in pooled library volume made per-sample TCR yields vary.

Time point reported: patch test 2, 6 weeks after DPC sensitization. Treatment meaning: therapeutic diphenylcyclopropenone sensitization with weekly scalp DPC. Every donor had alopecia and was 18 to 70 years old; all were suitable for DPC. Within the library, unique molecular identifiers were attached to each individual cDNA molecule. TCRdb re-analysed the RACE reads in MiXCR, keeping a single row per CDR3 protein. Of about 82,000 distinct CDR3 sequences detected, about 6.3% appear once; the ten largest clones hold 1% to 1.5%. Study conclusions and caveats: The study found expanded TCRs formed significantly more large CDR3 similarity clusters than controls.

The CDR3 extends over 17 amino acids. The germline V gene encodes CDR1 SGHTA and CDR2 FQGNSA. With 5 bases removed from V and 0 bases from J, the gap between germline ends came to 18 bases. This TCR was sampled from a woman in her twenties or thirties with alopecia areata. Some clones in this sample may be carry-over from other donors' samples. Sequences were derived from whole blood, sampled in connection with sensitization to the hapten diphenylcyclopropenone (DPC). The chain couples TRBV7-2 to TRBJ2-3, with D unresolved. CDR3: CASSMATPLRSTDTQYF. The CDR3 region has the DNA TGTGCCAGCAGCATGGCTACCCCTCTTAGGAGCACAGATACGCAGTATTTT.